This TCR beta chain emerged from a study of blood T cell repertoires in COVID-19. Turning to the study itself: COVID-19 samples, acute and convalescent, were from the United States, Italy and Spain.

Sequenced by immunoSEQ multiplex PCR; TCRdb stores in-frame clones only, minus some. The sample includes about 180,000 clones, 75% to 90% of them seen just once. Followed over time, Seattle patients had been enrolled while infection was active. Germline assignment: CDR1 SGHTA and CDR2 FQGNSA. The CDR3 has 15 amino acids. Trimming at V came to 4 bases and at J to 1 base, leaving 6 bases not matched to a gene. The origin of this receptor is a woman between 65 and 79 years old with COVID-19, enrolled during active disease. The specimen was peripheral blood. This chain links TRBV7-2 with TRBJ2-5, with 7 bases matching TRBD2. CDR3 in DNA: TGTGCCAGCAGCTATAATGGGGGGGGCCAAGAGACCCAGTACTTC. Protein sequence: CASSYNGGGQETQYF.